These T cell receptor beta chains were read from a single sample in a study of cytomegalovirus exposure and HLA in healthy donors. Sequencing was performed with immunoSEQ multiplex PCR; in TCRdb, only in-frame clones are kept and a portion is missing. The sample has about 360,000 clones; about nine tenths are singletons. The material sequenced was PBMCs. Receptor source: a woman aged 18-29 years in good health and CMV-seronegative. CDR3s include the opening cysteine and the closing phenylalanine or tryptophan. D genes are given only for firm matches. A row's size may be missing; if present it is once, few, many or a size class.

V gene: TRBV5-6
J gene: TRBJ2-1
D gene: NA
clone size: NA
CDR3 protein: CASSSGPVQFF
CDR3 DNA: TGTGCCAGCAGCAGCGGACCCGTGCAGTTCTTC

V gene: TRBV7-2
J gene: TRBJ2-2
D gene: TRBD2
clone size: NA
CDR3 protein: CASSQLAGATGELFF
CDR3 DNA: TGTGCCAGCAGCCAACTAGCGGGAGCCACCGGGGAGCTGTTTTTT

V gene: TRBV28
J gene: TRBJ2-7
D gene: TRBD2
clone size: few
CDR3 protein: CASHQAGGSYEQYF
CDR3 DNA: TGTGCCAGCCATCAGGCGGGAGGTTCGTACGAGCAGTACTTC

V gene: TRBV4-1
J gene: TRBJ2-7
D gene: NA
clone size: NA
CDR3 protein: CASSQAGLSYEQYF
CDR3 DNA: TGCGCCAGCAGCCAGGCAGGGCTCTCCTACGAGCAGTACTTC

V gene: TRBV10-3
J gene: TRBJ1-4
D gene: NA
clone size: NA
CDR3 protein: CAIRPGGGLMEKLFF
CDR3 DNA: TGTGCCATCAGGCCCGGTGGCGGACTAATGGAAAAACTGTTTTTT

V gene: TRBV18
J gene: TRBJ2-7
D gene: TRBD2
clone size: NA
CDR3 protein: CASSPSGGNYEQYF
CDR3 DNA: TGTGCCAGCTCTCCCAGCGGGGGGAACTACGAGCAGTACTTC

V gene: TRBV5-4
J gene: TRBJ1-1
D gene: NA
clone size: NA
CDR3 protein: CASSPQPQAHTEAFF
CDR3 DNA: TGTGCCAGCAGCCCCCAACCCCAGGCGCACACTGAAGCTTTCTTT

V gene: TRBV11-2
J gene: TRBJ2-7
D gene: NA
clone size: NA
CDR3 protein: CASSPSTGGYEQYF
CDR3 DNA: TGTGCCAGCAGCCCTTCGACAGGAGGCTACGAGCAGTACTTC

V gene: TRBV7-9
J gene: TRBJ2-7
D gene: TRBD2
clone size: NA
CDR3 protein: CASSLPSGRQYEQYF
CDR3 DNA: TGTGCCAGCAGCTTACCTAGCGGGAGGCAGTACGAGCAGTACTTC

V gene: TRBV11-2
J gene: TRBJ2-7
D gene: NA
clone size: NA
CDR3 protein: CASSFNRGGVEEQYF
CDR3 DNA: TGTGCCAGCAGCTTCAACAGGGGAGGAGTAGAGGAGCAGTACTTC

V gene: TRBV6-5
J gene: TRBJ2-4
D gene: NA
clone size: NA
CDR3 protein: CASSRGTPGNIQYF
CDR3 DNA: TGTGCCAGCAGCCGTGGGACTCCCGGAAACATTCAGTACTTC

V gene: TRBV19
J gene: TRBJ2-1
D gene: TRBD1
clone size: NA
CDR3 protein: CASSTQGARAHNEQFF
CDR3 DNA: TGTGCCAGTAGTACCCAGGGGGCTAGAGCTCACAATGAGCAGTTCTTC

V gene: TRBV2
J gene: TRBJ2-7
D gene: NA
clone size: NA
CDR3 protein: CASTGRDFSPSYEQYF
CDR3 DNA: TGTGCCAGCACCGGCCGGGACTTCTCGCCCTCCTACGAGCAGTACTTC

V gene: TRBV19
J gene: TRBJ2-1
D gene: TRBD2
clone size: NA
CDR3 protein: CASSQMRLAGGPTPNEQFF
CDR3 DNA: TGTGCCAGTAGTCAAATGAGGCTAGCGGGAGGGCCTACCCCCAATGAGCAGTTCTTC

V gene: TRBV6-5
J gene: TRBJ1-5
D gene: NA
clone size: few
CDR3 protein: CASSYGRLGQPQHF
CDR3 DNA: TGTGCCAGCAGTTACGGGAGGTTGGGCCAGCCCCAGCATTTT

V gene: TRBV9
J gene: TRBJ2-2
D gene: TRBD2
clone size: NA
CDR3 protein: CASSSSGGASGELFF
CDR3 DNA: TGTGCCAGCAGCTCTAGCGGGGGGGCCTCCGGGGAGCTGTTTTTT

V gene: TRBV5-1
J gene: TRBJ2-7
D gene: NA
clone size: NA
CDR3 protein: CASSFEQGDYEQYF
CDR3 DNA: TGCGCCAGCAGCTTTGAACAGGGAGACTACGAGCAGTACTTC

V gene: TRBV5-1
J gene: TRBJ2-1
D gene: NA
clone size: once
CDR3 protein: CASSSTASQGILDEQFF
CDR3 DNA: TGCGCCAGCAGCTCGACCGCTAGTCAGGGAATTCTGGATGAGCAGTTCTTC

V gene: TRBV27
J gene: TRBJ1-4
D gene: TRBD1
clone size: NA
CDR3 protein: CASRSDREVDEKLFF
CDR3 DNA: TGTGCCAGCCGATCCGACAGGGAAGTTGATGAAAAACTGTTTTTT

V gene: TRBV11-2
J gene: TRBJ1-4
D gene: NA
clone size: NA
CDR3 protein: CASSLGRGEKLFF
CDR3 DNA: TGTGCCAGCAGCTTAGGGAGAGGGGAAAAACTGTTTTTT

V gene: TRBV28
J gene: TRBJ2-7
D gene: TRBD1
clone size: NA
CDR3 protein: CASSFPKTGSREQYF
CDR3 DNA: TGTGCCAGCAGTTTCCCTAAGACAGGGTCTCGCGAGCAGTACTTC

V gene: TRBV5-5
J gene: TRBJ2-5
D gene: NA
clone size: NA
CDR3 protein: CASSPVGGGETQYF
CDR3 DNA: TGTGCCAGCAGCCCGGTGGGAGGTGGAGAGACCCAGTACTTC